These T cell receptor beta chains were read from a single sample in a study of T cell repertoires in cytomegalovirus infection. TCRdb ran MiXCR on the reads and lists one entry per CDR3 protein. The sample consists of around 900,000 distinct CDR3 sequences, around 30% of them appearing once. Their target antigens are unknown. The sequencing here drew on cultured CD8+ T cells from PBMCs, taken from culture after CMV antigen stimulation. The receptors originated from a human donor in good health (CMV status not recorded). Some clones in this sample may be carry-over from other donors' samples. CDR3s leave out the opening cysteine and the closing phenylalanine or tryptophan. D genes are given only for firm matches.

v_call: TRBV15; j_call: TRBJ2-3; d_call: -; cdr3_aa: ATSRVGQLRRTDTQY
v_call: TRBV6-6; j_call: TRBJ1-1; d_call: -; cdr3_aa: ASSYFPGNTEAF
v_call: TRBV12-3/TRBV12-4; j_call: TRBJ1-2; d_call: -; cdr3_aa: ASSTGLLGYT
v_call: TRBV6-1; j_call: TRBJ1-5; d_call: TRBD1; cdr3_aa: ASRQGVNNQPQH
v_call: TRBV12-3/TRBV12-4; j_call: TRBJ2-3; d_call: -; cdr3_aa: ASSLAVPGVDTQY
v_call: TRBV5-1; j_call: TRBJ1-2; d_call: -; cdr3_aa: ASSLEGGTGLEGYT
v_call: TRBV2; j_call: TRBJ1-5; d_call: TRBD1; cdr3_aa: ASSEPSRDRVWGNQPQH
v_call: TRBV7-2; j_call: TRBJ2-2; d_call: TRBD2; cdr3_aa: ASRPGLVRDRELF
v_call: TRBV4-2; j_call: TRBJ1-4; d_call: -; cdr3_aa: ASSQGRGATNEKLF
v_call: TRBV7-8; j_call: TRBJ2-1; d_call: TRBD2; cdr3_aa: ASSSSGGSQF
v_call: TRBV6-1; j_call: TRBJ2-5; d_call: TRBD1; cdr3_aa: ASSTYRQGGTQY
v_call: TRBV29-1; j_call: TRBJ1-2; d_call: -; cdr3_aa: SVDLAAYGYT
v_call: TRBV7-6; j_call: TRBJ1-6; d_call: -; cdr3_aa: ASSLGEDSPLH
v_call: TRBV20-1; j_call: TRBJ2-1; d_call: -; cdr3_aa: SANVRGGRGNEQF
v_call: TRBV27; j_call: TRBJ2-5; d_call: TRBD2; cdr3_aa: ASSLTTSGGQETQY
v_call: TRBV5-6; j_call: TRBJ2-5; d_call: -; cdr3_aa: ASSWSAGYGETQY
v_call: TRBV11-2; j_call: TRBJ1-1; d_call: -; cdr3_aa: ASSPYILVGRLFPEAF
v_call: TRBV27; j_call: TRBJ2-1; d_call: TRBD2; cdr3_aa: ASSLGSGGAWDEQF
v_call: TRBV6-5; j_call: TRBJ1-2; d_call: -; cdr3_aa: ASSYSRGRAYGYT
v_call: TRBV19; j_call: TRBJ2-2; d_call: TRBD2; cdr3_aa: ASKDPAGGPSTGELF
v_call: TRBV24-1; j_call: TRBJ2-3; d_call: -; cdr3_aa: ATSDGGRTDDDTQY
v_call: TRBV7-8; j_call: TRBJ2-3; d_call: -; cdr3_aa: ASSLAQLEEGITDTQY
v_call: TRBV7-8; j_call: TRBJ1-5; d_call: TRBD1; cdr3_aa: ASSIHDRVHQPQH
v_call: TRBV27; j_call: TRBJ2-2; d_call: -; cdr3_aa: ASSHTGSTGELF
v_call: TRBV7-8; j_call: TRBJ1-5; d_call: -; cdr3_aa: ASSLARRGSQPQH
v_call: TRBV7-8; j_call: TRBJ1-4; d_call: -; cdr3_aa: ASSLVPEDEKLF
v_call: TRBV18; j_call: TRBJ1-3; d_call: TRBD1; cdr3_aa: ASSSDRGLNTIY
v_call: TRBV7-4; j_call: TRBJ2-5; d_call: TRBD2; cdr3_aa: ASSARWGGGSQETQY
v_call: TRBV19; j_call: TRBJ1-1; d_call: -; cdr3_aa: ASSHWVANTEAF
v_call: TRBV12-3/TRBV12-4; j_call: TRBJ2-1; d_call: -; cdr3_aa: TSSLLSYNEQF
v_call: TRBV6-1; j_call: TRBJ1-2; d_call: -; cdr3_aa: ASSESDGVSNYGYT
v_call: TRBV5-5; j_call: TRBJ1-1; d_call: -; cdr3_aa: ASSFWQGDTEAF
v_call: TRBV10-3; j_call: TRBJ2-7; d_call: TRBD1; cdr3_aa: AISESGTGSLQLEQY
v_call: TRBV2; j_call: TRBJ2-2; d_call: -; cdr3_aa: ASSDRPAYTGELF
v_call: TRBV7-2; j_call: TRBJ2-1; d_call: -; cdr3_aa: ASSSKFTDEQF
v_call: TRBV28; j_call: TRBJ1-5; d_call: -; cdr3_aa: ASSPPGDRNQPQH
v_call: TRBV15; j_call: TRBJ1-1; d_call: -; cdr3_aa: ATSSHKRQIPTEAF
v_call: TRBV7-8; j_call: TRBJ2-5; d_call: TRBD2; cdr3_aa: ASSLGVITSGLGVETQY
v_call: TRBV6-6; j_call: TRBJ2-3; d_call: -; cdr3_aa: ASSYSISAAPRDTQY
v_call: TRBV9; j_call: TRBJ2-7; d_call: TRBD1; cdr3_aa: ASSPRQGYPYEQY
v_call: TRBV20-1; j_call: TRBJ2-1; d_call: TRBD2; cdr3_aa: SATTSGSWNEQF
v_call: TRBV12-3/TRBV12-4; j_call: TRBJ1-1; d_call: -; cdr3_aa: ASSSRGGNTEAF
v_call: TRBV5-6; j_call: TRBJ1-2; d_call: -; cdr3_aa: ANSLGGQVYGYT
v_call: TRBV2; j_call: TRBJ2-1; d_call: -; cdr3_aa: ASSAEPYNEQF
v_call: TRBV7-2; j_call: TRBJ1-6; d_call: -; cdr3_aa: ASSLGVNSPLH
v_call: TRBV7-9; j_call: TRBJ2-1; d_call: TRBD1; cdr3_aa: ASSNIAPGQYNEQF
v_call: TRBV25-1; j_call: TRBJ1-6; d_call: -; cdr3_aa: ASSELPVESSPLH
v_call: TRBV12-3/TRBV12-4; j_call: TRBJ2-1; d_call: -; cdr3_aa: ASTSNYNEQF
v_call: TRBV5-1; j_call: TRBJ2-1; d_call: TRBD2; cdr3_aa: ASRLRRGKPYNEQF
v_call: TRBV24-1; j_call: TRBJ2-1; d_call: -; cdr3_aa: ATSDGYYNEQF
v_call: TRBV27; j_call: TRBJ1-1; d_call: -; cdr3_aa: ASRFGAANTEAF
v_call: TRBV7-8; j_call: TRBJ2-2; d_call: -; cdr3_aa: ASSLALRGQMNTGELF
v_call: TRBV6-2/TRBV6-3; j_call: TRBJ1-5; d_call: -; cdr3_aa: ASSKMGQYSNQPQH
v_call: TRBV6-5; j_call: TRBJ2-5; d_call: -; cdr3_aa: ASSYDGGQLYQETQY
v_call: TRBV7-9; j_call: TRBJ2-4; d_call: -; cdr3_aa: ASEGRKEKNIQY
v_call: TRBV7-9; j_call: TRBJ1-1; d_call: -; cdr3_aa: ASSLVGHPGNPEAF
v_call: TRBV12-5; j_call: TRBJ1-1; d_call: -; cdr3_aa: ASVGSTEAF
v_call: TRBV10-2; j_call: TRBJ2-2; d_call: TRBD1; cdr3_aa: ASRLTRDRVGGELF
v_call: TRBV7-9; j_call: TRBJ1-4; d_call: -; cdr3_aa: ASRLEWESTNEKLF
v_call: TRBV27; j_call: TRBJ1-5; d_call: -; cdr3_aa: ASSDLGGQPQH